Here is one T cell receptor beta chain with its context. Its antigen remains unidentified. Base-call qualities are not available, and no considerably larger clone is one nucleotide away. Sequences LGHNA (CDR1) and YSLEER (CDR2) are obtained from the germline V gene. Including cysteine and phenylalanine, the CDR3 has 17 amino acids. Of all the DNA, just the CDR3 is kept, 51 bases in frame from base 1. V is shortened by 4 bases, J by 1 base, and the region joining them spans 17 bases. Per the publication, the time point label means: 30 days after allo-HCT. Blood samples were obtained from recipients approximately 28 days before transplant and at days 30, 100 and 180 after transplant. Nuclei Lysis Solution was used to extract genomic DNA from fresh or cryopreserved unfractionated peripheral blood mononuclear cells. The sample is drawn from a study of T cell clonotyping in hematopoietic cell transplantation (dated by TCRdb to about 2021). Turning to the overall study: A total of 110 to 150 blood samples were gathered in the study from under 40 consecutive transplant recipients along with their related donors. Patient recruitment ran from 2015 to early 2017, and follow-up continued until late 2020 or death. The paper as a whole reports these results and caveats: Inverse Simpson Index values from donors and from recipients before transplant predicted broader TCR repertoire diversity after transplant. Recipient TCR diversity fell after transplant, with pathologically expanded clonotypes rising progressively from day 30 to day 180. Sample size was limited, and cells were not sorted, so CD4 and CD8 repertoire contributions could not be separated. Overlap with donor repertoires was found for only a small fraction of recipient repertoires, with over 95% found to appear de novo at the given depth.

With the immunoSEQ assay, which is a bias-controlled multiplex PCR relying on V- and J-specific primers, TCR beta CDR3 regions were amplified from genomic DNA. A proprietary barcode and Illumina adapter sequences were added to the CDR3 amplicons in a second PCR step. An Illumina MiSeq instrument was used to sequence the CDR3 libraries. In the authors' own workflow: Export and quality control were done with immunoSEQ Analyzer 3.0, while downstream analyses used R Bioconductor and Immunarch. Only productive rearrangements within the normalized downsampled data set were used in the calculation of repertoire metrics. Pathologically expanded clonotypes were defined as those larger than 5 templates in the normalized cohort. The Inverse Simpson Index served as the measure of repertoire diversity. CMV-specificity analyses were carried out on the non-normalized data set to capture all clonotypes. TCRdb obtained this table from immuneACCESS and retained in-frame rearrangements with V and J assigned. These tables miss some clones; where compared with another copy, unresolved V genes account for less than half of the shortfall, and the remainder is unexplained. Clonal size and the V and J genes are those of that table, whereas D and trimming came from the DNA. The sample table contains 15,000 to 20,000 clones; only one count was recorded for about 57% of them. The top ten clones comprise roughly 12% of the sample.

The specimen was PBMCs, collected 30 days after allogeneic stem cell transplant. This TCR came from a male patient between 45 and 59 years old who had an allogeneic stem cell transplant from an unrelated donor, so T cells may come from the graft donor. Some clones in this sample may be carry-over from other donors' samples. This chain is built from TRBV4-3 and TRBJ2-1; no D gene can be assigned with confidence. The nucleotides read TGCGCCAGCAGCCCCCATTTAGGGTTGGGTTCCTACAATGAGCAGTTCTTC. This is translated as CASSPHLGLGSYNEQFF.